One T cell receptor beta chain is described in this entry. These data come from a study of blood T cell repertoires in COVID-19. Study as a whole: The study drew acute and convalescent COVID-19 samples from the United States, Italy and Spain.

TCRdb keeps only in-frame clones here, not all; method: immunoSEQ multiplex PCR. The data show a few hundred thousand clones, with roughly 84% seen just once and about 2% held by the top ten. Trimming cost V 5 bases and J 5 bases, with 6 bases left between them. CDR3 length: 12 amino acids. Germline V gene lookup returns CDR1 MDHEN and CDR2 SYDVKM. This chain joins TRBV28 and TRBJ2-2; no firm D call. The TCR originated in a middle-aged man with active or convalescent COVID-19. Sequenced input: peripheral blood. The CDR3, as DNA: TGTGCCAGCAGTGTCGGTACCGGGGAGCTGTTTTTT. It is translated as CASSVGTGELFF.